Below are 7 T cell receptor beta chains sequenced from a single sample in a study of T cells in Graves' hyperthyroidism and ophthalmopathy. RNA transcripts were the template for amplifying TCR beta CDR3 regions. The TCR CDR3 was amplified in a first-round RT-PCR using the HTBI primer set. Each CDR3 protein gets one entry after TCRdb re-called the multiplex PCR reads with MiXCR. The sample has some 510,000 distinct CDR3 sequences, less than 25% seen once; the top ten hold about a quarter. Sequenced: blood. All receptors derive from a man aged 18-30 years with Graves' hyperthyroidism.

In this sample, this clonotype turned up many times. V is TRBV6-4 and J is TRBJ1-5, with a weak D call TRBD1 (5 bases). This CDR3 is 17 amino acids long. Trimming shortened V by 3 bases and J by 0 bases, and 15 bases separated the two germline ends. Germline V gene sequence: CDR1 MRHNA, CDR2 SNTAGT. CDR3 sequence: CASSEGRGLCSNQPQHF. DNA of the CDR3: TGTGCCAGCAGTGAGGGGAGGGGATTATGTAGCAATCAGCCCCAGCATTTT.

The rearrangement uses TRBV19 and TRBJ2-6; a weak D match, TRBD1 (5 bases). Germline loops: CDR1 LNHDA, CDR2 SQIVND (reference sequence). The V and J ends lost 7 bases and 1 base respectively, with 8 bases between them. The CDR3 covers 14 residues. The CDR3 DNA reads as TGTGCCAGTAAGAAGGGGTCTGGGGCCAACGTCCTGACTTTC. It is translated as CASKKGSGANVLTF.

This clonotype was seen a few times. V gene TRBV5-5 combines with J gene TRBJ1-2; D may be TRBD1 (6 bases). V shed 6 bases and J shed 5 bases, with 20 bases lying between them. The germline V gene has CDR1 SGHKS and CDR2 YYEKEE (reference sequence). The CDR3 consists of 15 residues. In DNA, the CDR3 is TGTGCCAGCACCCCCCAAATAGACAGGCAATATGGCTACACCTTC. This codes for CASTPQIDRQYGYTF.

The CDR3: CASSPPGGEATGELFF. The DNA for the CDR3 is TGCGCCAGCAGCCCACCAGGGGGCGAGGCCACCGGGGAGCTGTTTTTT. V is TRBV5-1 and J is TRBJ2-2; 8 bases line up with TRBD1. CDR3 length equals 16 residues. Per germline, CDR1 SGHRS and CDR2 YFSETQ. The junction had 9 bases not matched to a gene; V was cut back by 4 bases and J by 4 bases.

This clonotype was counted many times. The rearrangement joins TRBV12-3 or TRBV12-4 to TRBJ1-2; TRBD1 agrees at 10 bases. CDR3 length: 15 amino acids. V was pared by 5 bases and J by 4 bases, with 7 bases of the junction left unmatched. CDR3 residues: CASSTWDRGGYGYTF. The CDR3 coding sequence is TGTGCCAGCAGTACCTGGGACAGGGGTGGCTATGGCTACACCTTC.

This clonotype has ten or more counts. CDR3 residues: CASSAGAPTGQPQHF. CDR3 sequence (DNA): TGTGCCAGTAGTGCCGGGGCTCCTACTGGGCAGCCCCAGCATTTT. This sequence joins TRBV19 and TRBJ1-5; a weak D match, TRBD1 (5 bases). The germline CDR1 and CDR2 sequences are LNHDA and SQIVND (reference sequence). The CDR3 length is 15 residues. Trimming took off 5 bases at V and 7 bases at J, with 18 bases between the two ends.

This clonotype was recorded at least ten times. The chain uses TRBV6-2 or TRBV6-3 and TRBJ1-5; TRBD1 agrees at 7 bases. CDR3 length: 15 residues. Germline-derived CDR1 and CDR2 are MNHEY and SVGEGT. The ends lost 4 bases at V and 6 bases at J; junction bases unmatched: 9. Here the CDR3 DNA reads TGTGCCAGCAGTTTCGCCAGGGGGTTATCTCAGCCCCAGCATTTT. Protein product: CASSFARGLSQPQHF.